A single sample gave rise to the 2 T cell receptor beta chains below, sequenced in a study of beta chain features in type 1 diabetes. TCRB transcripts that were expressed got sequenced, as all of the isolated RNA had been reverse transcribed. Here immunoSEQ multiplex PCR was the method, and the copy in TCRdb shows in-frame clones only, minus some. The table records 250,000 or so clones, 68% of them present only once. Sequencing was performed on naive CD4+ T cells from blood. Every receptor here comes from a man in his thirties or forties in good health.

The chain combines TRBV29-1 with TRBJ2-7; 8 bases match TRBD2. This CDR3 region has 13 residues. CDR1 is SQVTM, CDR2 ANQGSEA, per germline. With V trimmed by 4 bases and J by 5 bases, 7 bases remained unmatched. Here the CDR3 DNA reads TGCAGCGTTGGCCAGCGGGAGTTCGACGAGCAGTACTTC. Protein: CSVGQREFDEQYF.

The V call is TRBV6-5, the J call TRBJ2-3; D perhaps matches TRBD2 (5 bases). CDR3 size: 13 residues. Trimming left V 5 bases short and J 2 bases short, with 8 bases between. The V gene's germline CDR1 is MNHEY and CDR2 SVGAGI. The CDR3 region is CASSRRFTDTQYF. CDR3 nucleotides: TGTGCCAGCAGTAGGAGGTTCACAGATACGCAGTATTTT.